This T cell receptor beta chain was sequenced during a study of T cell repertoires in cytomegalovirus infection. Study summary: It was the public TCR beta signatures that indicated both CMV infection and matching HLA type. General study findings and limits: HLA-C-restricted CMV clonotypes gave the most frequent clonotype in two of eight donors. Individuals carrying CMV plus the relevant HLA were identified by cumulative frequency of public TCR beta families.

As regards this clonotype: Its antigen is still unknown.

Using its own MiXCR run on the reads, TCRdb lists one record per CDR3 protein. The sample includes 150,000 to 200,000 distinct CDR3 sequences, roughly 20% of them seen just once. Trimming took 4 bases from V and 3 from J; bases not matched to a gene: 8. CDR1 and CDR2 (germline): SGHRS, YFSETQ. The length of the CDR3 is 15 residues. The receptor's source is a human donor in good health (CMV status not recorded). Some clones in this sample may be carry-over from other donors' samples. Specimen: PBMCs. The chain has TRBV5-1 and TRBJ2-7; 9 positions match TRBD2. This CDR3 is CASSLTSGADYEQYF. The DNA for the CDR3 is TGCGCCAGCAGCCTGACTAGCGGTGCTGACTACGAGCAGTACTTC.